The T cell receptor (beta chain) under discussion was sequenced for a study of radiotherapy plus CTLA-4 blockade in lung cancer. The data were produced by immunoSEQ multiplex PCR, yet TCRdb's version contains in-frame clones alone and is incomplete. This sample has about 110,000 clones; roughly 86% occur once, and the top ten carry about 3.3%. Germline CDR1 and CDR2: SGDLS and YYNGEE. V lost 4 bases, J lost 0 bases, and 6 bases stayed unmatched. There are 15 residues in the CDR3. The sequenced sample was peripheral blood, obtained from a patient treated with radiotherapy plus ipilimumab. The source of this sequence is a human donor with non-small cell lung cancer that progressed on radiotherapy plus ipilimumab. Some clones in this sample may be carry-over from other donors' samples. This chain uses TRBV9 with TRBJ2-7, with 8 bases matching TRBD1. The CDR3 region is CASSPGTGSSYEQYF. The CDR3 DNA reads TGTGCCAGCAGCCCAGGGACAGGAAGCTCCTACGAGCAGTACTTC.